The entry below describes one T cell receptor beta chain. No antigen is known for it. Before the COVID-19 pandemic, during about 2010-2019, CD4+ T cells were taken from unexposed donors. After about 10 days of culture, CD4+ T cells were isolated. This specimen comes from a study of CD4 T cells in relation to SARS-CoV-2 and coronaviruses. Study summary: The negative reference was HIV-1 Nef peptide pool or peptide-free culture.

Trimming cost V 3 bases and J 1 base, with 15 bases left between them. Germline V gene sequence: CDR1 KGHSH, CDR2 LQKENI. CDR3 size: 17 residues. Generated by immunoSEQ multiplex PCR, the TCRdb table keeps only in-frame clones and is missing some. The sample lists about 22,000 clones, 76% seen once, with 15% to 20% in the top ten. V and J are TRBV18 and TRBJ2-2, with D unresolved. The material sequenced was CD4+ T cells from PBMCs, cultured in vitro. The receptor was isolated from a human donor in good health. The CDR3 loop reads CASSPYGPMGNTGELFF. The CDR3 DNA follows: TGTGCCAGCTCACCTTACGGACCCATGGGGAACACCGGGGAGCTGTTTTTT.